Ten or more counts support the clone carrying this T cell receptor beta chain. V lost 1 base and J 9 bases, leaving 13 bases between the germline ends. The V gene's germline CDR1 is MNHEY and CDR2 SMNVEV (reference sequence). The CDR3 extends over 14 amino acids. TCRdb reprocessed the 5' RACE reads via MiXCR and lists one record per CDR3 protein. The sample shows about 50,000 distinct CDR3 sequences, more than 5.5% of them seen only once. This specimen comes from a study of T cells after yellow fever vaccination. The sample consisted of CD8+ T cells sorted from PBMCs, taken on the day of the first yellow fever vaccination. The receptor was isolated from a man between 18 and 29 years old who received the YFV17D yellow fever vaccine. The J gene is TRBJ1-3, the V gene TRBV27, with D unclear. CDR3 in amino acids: CASSLLPGLSTIYF. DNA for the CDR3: TGTGCCAGCAGTTTATTACCAGGTCTCAGCACCATATATTTT.